The entry below describes one T cell receptor (beta chain). The target antigen is unknown. This sample is part of a study of glioma-infiltrating T cells after dendritic cell vaccination. Documented time point: after dendritic cell vaccination, including at tumor progression/relapse. Overall study results and limits: Longer survival after dendritic cell vaccination followed higher pretreatment TIL content.

The PCR used 60 V beta and 13 J beta primers. Libraries were prepared by immunoSEQ multiplex PCR; TCRdb keeps only in-frame clonotypes and omits some of them. The sample yields about 65,000 clones, roughly 86% seen once. The input for sequencing was blood, taken after dendritic cell vaccination. This sequence was found in a human donor with glioblastoma.

CDR3: CASTGGQGRQETQYF. In DNA form, the CDR3 reads TGTGCCAGCACCGGGGGACAGGGTCGTCAAGAGACCCAGTACTTC. The V and J genes are TRBV5-4 and TRBJ2-5; 9 positions agree with TRBD1. V shed 6 bases, J shed 2 bases, and the junction held 8 bases outside the gene matches. The length of the CDR3 is 15 residues. Germline CDR1 is SGHNT and CDR2 is YYREEE (reference sequence).